The 9 T cell receptor beta chains given below trace back to one sample, sequenced in a study of shared clonotypes between healthy human individuals. Libraries were prepared by immunoSEQ multiplex PCR; TCRdb keeps only in-frame clonotypes and omits some of them. The table has some 350,000 clones, approximately 79% seen once. Sequences were obtained from memory CD4+ T cells sorted from blood. Specified subset: CD45RA-negative fraction. The receptors here all came from a man aged 25-40 years in good health.

This clone has ten or more counts. This chain links TRBV11-2 with TRBJ2-5; TRBD2 might be the D (6 bases). There are 14 residues in the CDR3. The germline V and J ends were trimmed by 5 bases and 5 bases, with 15 bases remaining between them. Germline V gives CDR1 SGHAT, CDR2 FQNNGV. CDR3 coding DNA: TGTGCCAGCAGCCCCAGTAGGAGGGGTGAGACCCAGTACTTC. Translation: CASSPSRRGETQYF.

The chain couples TRBV18 to TRBJ1-4; 8 nucleotides agree with TRBD1. Per the germline V gene, CDR1 is KGHSH and CDR2 is LQKENI. Trimming at V came to 5 bases and at J to 7 bases, leaving 12 bases not matched to a gene. The CDR3 spans 16 residues. The DNA for the CDR3 is TGTGCCAGCTCAATAGCTTCGAACAGGGGGTCTGAAAAACTGTTTTTT. This sequence encodes CASSIASNRGSEKLFF.

This clone was observed many times. Other DNA sequences in this specimen translate into the identical CDR3. The V gene is TRBV5-1, the J gene TRBJ2-7; D gene uncertain. Germline loops: CDR1 SGHRS, CDR2 YFSETQ. The CDR3 sequence is 12 residues long. V lost 2 bases and J 2 bases, leaving 5 bases between the germline ends. The CDR3 loop is CASSLGTYEQYF. In DNA, the CDR3 is TGCGCCAGCAGCTTAGGGACCTACGAGCAGTACTTC.

In its sample, this clone was seen a few times. V usage is TRBV5-1 and J usage is TRBJ2-1, with 8 bases aligning to TRBD1. Looked up from germline, CDR1 is SGHRS and CDR2 is YFSETQ. V trimming: 5 bases; J trimming: 2 bases; junction bases outside the gene matches: 9. CDR3 length equals 16 residues. CDR3 sequence reads: CASRKGDRGTYNEQFF. The CDR3 nucleotides are TGCGCCAGCAGAAAAGGAGACAGGGGCACCTACAATGAGCAGTTCTTC.

The V and J genes are TRBV2 and TRBJ2-1, with 11 bases lining up with TRBD2. Germline CDR1 and CDR2: SNHLY and FYNNEI. The CDR3 has 15 residues. V dropped 6 bases and J dropped 4; count of bases not matched to a gene: 5. The CDR3 is CASRKLAGAYNEQFF. The DNA of the CDR3 is TGTGCCAGCAGAAAACTAGCGGGGGCGTACAATGAGCAGTTCTTC.

The chain recombines TRBV7-2 with TRBJ2-5; TRBD2 might be the D (5 bases). Germline V gene lookup returns CDR1 SGHTA and CDR2 FQGNSA. The CDR3 runs to 14 residues. The V end was cut by 3 bases, the J end by 5 bases, with 13 bases between. The CDR3 DNA reads TGTGCCAGCAGCTTCGGAGCTAGCCGGGAGACCCAGTACTTC. It yields the protein CASSFGASRETQYF.

The V and J genes are TRBV7-9 and TRBJ2-7; D gene uncertain. Per germline, CDR1 SEHNR and CDR2 FQNEAQ (reference sequence). The V and J ends lost 7 bases and 2 bases respectively, with 12 bases between them. This CDR3 region has 13 residues. The CDR3 coding sequence is TGTGCCAGCACCTTCCTAGGGACCTACGAGCAGTACTTC. This translates into CASTFLGTYEQYF.

This clone was recorded a few times. This chain links TRBV14 with TRBJ1-6; no definite D call. CDR3 size: 16 residues. The V end was cut by 1 base, the J end by 2 bases, with 9 bases between. The germline CDR1 and CDR2 sequences are SGHDN and FVKESK. The CDR3, as DNA: TGTGCCAGCAGCCAAGTCCGGGAAACCTATAATTCACCCCTCCACTTT. The encoded protein is CASSQVRETYNSPLHF.

The V gene is TRBV6-5, the J gene TRBJ2-2; 8 bases agree with TRBD2. This CDR3 is 15 amino acids long. The J segment lost 7 bases and the V segment lost 2 bases, leaving 6 bases of the junction unmatched. The V gene's germline CDR1 is MNHEY and CDR2 SVGAGI. The CDR3 spells CASSYETSVNGELFF. CDR3 nucleotide sequence: TGTGCCAGCAGTTACGAGACTAGCGTCAACGGGGAGCTGTTTTTT.